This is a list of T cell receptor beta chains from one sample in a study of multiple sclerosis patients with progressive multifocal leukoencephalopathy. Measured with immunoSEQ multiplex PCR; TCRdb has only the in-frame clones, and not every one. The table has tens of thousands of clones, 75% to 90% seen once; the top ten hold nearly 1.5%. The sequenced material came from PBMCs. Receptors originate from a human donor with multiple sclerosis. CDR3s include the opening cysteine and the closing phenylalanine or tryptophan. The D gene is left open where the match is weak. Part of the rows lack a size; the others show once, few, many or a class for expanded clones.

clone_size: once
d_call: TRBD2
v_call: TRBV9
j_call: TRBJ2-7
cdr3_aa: CASSVGGGRRYEQYF
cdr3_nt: TGTGCCAGCAGCGTAGGGGGAGGGAGGAGGTACGAGCAGTACTTC

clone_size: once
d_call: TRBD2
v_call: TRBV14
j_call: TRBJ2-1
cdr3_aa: CASSQNSPGGLGNNEQFF
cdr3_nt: TGTGCCAGCAGCCAAAATTCGCCGGGAGGCTTGGGGAACAATGAGCAGTTCTTC

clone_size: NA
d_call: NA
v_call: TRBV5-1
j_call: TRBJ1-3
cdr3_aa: CASSLKAASSGNTIYF
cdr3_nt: TGCGCCAGCAGCTTGAAAGCAGCCAGCTCTGGAAACACCATATATTTT

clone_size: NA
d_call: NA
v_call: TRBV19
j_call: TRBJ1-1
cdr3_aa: CASRWQGNGAEAFF
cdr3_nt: TGTGCCAGTAGGTGGCAGGGCAACGGGGCTGAAGCTTTCTTT

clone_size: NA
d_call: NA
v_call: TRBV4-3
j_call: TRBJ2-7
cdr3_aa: CASSPVEDYEQYF
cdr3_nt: TGCGCCAGCAGCCCCGTAGAAGACTACGAGCAGTACTTC

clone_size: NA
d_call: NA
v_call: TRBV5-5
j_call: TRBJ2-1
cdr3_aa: CASSYAGNGEQFF
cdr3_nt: TGTGCCAGCAGCTACGCGGGGAACGGTGAGCAGTTCTTC

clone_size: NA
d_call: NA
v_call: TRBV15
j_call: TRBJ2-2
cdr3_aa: CATSSEGGSNTGELFF
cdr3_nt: TGTGCCACCAGCAGCGAAGGCGGGTCGAACACCGGGGAGCTGTTTTTT

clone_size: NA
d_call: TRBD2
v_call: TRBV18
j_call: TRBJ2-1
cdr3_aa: CASSPGLAADEQFF
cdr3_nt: TGTGCCAGCTCACCCGGACTAGCTGCGGATGAGCAGTTCTTC

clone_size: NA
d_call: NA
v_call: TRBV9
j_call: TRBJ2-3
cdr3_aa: CARPGSQTDTQYF
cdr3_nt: TGTGCCAGACCGGGCTCCCAAACAGATACGCAGTATTTT

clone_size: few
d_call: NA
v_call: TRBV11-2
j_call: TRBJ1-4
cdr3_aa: CASSLDATNEKLFF
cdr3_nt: TGTGCCAGCAGCTTGGATGCAACTAATGAAAAACTGTTTTTT

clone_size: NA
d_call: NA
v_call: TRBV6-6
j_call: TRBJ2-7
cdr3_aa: CASRARMTGLGEQYF
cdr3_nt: TGTGCCAGCAGGGCAAGGATGACGGGCCTCGGCGAGCAGTACTTC

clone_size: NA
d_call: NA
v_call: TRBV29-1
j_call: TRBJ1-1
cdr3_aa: CSVARKLDGEAFF
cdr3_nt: TGCAGCGTTGCCCGGAAATTGGACGGTGAAGCTTTCTTT

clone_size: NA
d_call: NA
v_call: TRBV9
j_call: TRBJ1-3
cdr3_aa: CASSVRVERSGNTIYF
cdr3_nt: TGTGCCAGCAGCGTCCGAGTGGAGCGGTCCGGAAACACCATATATTTT

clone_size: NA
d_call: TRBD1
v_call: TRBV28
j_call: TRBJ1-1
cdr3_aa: CASSPYRQGATEAFF
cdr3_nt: TGTGCCAGCAGTCCCTACCGACAGGGGGCTACTGAAGCTTTCTTT

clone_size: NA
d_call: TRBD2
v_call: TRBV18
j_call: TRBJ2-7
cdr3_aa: CASTSGLAAYEQYF
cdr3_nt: TGTGCCAGCACCTCGGGACTAGCGGCCTACGAGCAGTACTTC

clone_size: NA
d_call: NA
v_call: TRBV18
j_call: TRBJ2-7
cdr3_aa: CASSPTGAEQYF
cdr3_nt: TGTGCCAGCTCACCAACGGGTGCCGAGCAGTACTTC

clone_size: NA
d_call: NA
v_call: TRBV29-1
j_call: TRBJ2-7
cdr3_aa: CSVDMGVGSYEQYF
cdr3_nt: TGCAGCGTTGATATGGGGGTGGGGTCCTACGAGCAGTACTTC

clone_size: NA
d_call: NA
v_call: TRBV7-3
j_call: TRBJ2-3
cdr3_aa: CASSLGVAADTQYF
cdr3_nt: TGTGCCAGCAGCTTAGGGGTAGCCGCAGATACGCAGTATTTT

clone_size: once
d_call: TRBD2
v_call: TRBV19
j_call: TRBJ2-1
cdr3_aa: CASSRTGDTRTSGRTSEQFF
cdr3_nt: TGTGCCAGTAGTCGTACAGGGGACACCCGGACTAGCGGGAGGACGAGTGAGCAGTTCTTC

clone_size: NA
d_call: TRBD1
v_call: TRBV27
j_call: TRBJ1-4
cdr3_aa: CASSDGQGAHRELFF
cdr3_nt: TGTGCCAGCAGTGACGGACAGGGGGCTCATAGGGAACTGTTTTTT

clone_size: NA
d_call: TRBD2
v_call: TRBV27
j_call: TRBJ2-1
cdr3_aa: CASSPRGTSGLRRNEQFF
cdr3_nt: TGTGCCAGCAGTCCACGGGGGACTAGCGGTTTACGGAGGAATGAGCAGTTCTTC

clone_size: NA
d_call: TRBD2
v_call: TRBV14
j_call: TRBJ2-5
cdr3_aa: CASSRGLAGSQETQYF
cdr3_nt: TGTGCCAGCAGCCGCGGACTAGCGGGGTCCCAAGAGACCCAGTACTTC